Reported below is one TCR beta chain. No antigen is known for it. The protocol was immunoSEQ multiplex PCR, while the TCRdb copy is restricted to in-frame clones and leaves out a portion. The data contain some 290,000 clones, 80% of them singletons. Per the germline V gene, CDR1 is GTSNPN and CDR2 is SVGIG (reference sequence). The CDR3 contains 16 residues. V dropped 1 base and J dropped 2 bases, with 15 bases sitting between them. These data are taken from a study of cytotoxic CD8 clonotypes in ibrutinib-treated CLL. Looking at the study overall: Patient counts were over 9 relapsed/refractory, some 16 treatment-naive and roughly 18 IGHV unmutated. Mean per-sample yields comprised roughly 260,000 productive templates and 75,000 to 95,000 productive rearrangements.

Study outcomes and limitations: Baseline clonality was higher than in age-matched healthy donors and moved in step with circulating CD8+ T-cell counts. Stable or contracted on treatment, public clonotypes were also uncommon.

This receptor was identified in a human donor with chronic lymphocytic leukemia. The specimen comprised PBMCs, sampled before ibrutinib treatment. The chain couples TRBV30 to TRBJ1-5, with D unresolved. The CDR3 loop reads CAWSAPPRPGNQPQHF. In DNA, the CDR3 is TGTGCCTGGAGTGCCCCACCACGGCCAGGCAATCAGCCCCAGCATTTT.